The rows below give T cell receptor beta chains drawn from one sample of a study of cytomegalovirus exposure and HLA in healthy donors. TCRdb's table, derived via immunoSEQ multiplex PCR, lists solely in-frame clones and lacks some. Among around 85,000 clones listed, less than 85% were seen once. The source material was PBMCs. The origin of the receptors is a male donor in good health and CMV-seronegative. The CDR3 runs from the conserved cysteine through the conserved F or W. The D gene is left open where the match is weak. Rows may omit the clone size; those that give it use once, few, many or a size class.

clone size,D gene,J gene,V gene,CDR3 DNA,CDR3 protein
-,TRBD1,TRBJ1-1,TRBV6-1,TGTGCCAGCAGTAAAACAGGGGGCGCGGGTGAAGCTTTCTTT,CASSKTGGAGEAFF
-,TRBD1,TRBJ2-3,TRBV7-2,TGTGCCAGCAGCTCAGGGGGTGTGAATACGCAGTATTTT,CASSSGGVNTQYF
once,TRBD1,TRBJ1-6,TRBV10-3,TGTGCCGGAGGGACAGGGATCGAGTCACCCCTCCACTTT,CAGGTGIESPLHF
-,TRBD1,TRBJ2-5,TRBV5-1,TGCGCCAGCACAATGGGACAGGGCCTGGGGGCCCAGTACTTC,CASTMGQGLGAQYF
-,TRBD2,TRBJ2-7,TRBV5-6,TGTGCCAGCAGCTGGGGGGGACTAGCGGGAGGAGGAGCCTACGAGCAGTACTTC,CASSWGGLAGGGAYEQYF
-,TRBD1,TRBJ2-6,TRBV18,TGTGCCAGCTCCCGTACGAAGGACAGGGCGACCGGGGCCAACGTCCTGACTTTC,CASSRTKDRATGANVLTF
-,-,TRBJ1-1,TRBV6-1,TGTGCCAGCAGTGATTATTCTGCTGAAGCTTTCTTT,CASSDYSAEAFF
-,-,TRBJ2-7,TRBV27,TGTGCCAGCAGTTTATCGTCGGTTTACGAGCAGTACTTC,CASSLSSVYEQYF
-,-,TRBJ2-3,TRBV2,TGTGCCAGCAGTGTGGGGCAGATCGCCACAGATACGCAGTATTTT,CASSVGQIATDTQYF
medium-sized,TRBD1,TRBJ1-4,TRBV4-2,TGTGCCAGCAGCCAAGATCTTGAGGGGGCCACTAATGAAAAACTGTTTTTT,CASSQDLEGATNEKLFF
-,-,TRBJ2-7,TRBV7-2,TGTGCCAGCAGCAAGACAGTTTCCTACGAGCAGTACTTC,CASSKTVSYEQYF
-,TRBD1,TRBJ1-2,TRBV28,TGTGCCAGCCTCCTCGGTCACAGGGGGCTGGGGGGCTACACCTTC,CASLLGHRGLGGYTF
-,-,TRBJ1-5,TRBV6-1,TGTGCCAGCAGCGAACAGAGACTCAATCAGCCCCAGCATTTT,CASSEQRLNQPQHF
-,-,TRBJ1-2,TRBV19,TGTGCCAGTACTCCAAACAGGGTTAAGAGTTCTGGCTACACCTTC,CASTPNRVKSSGYTF
-,TRBD2,TRBJ2-5,TRBV7-2,TGTGCCAGCAGCTTAGGACTAGCGGTAGAGACCCAGTACTTC,CASSLGLAVETQYF
-,TRBD2,TRBJ2-1,TRBV6-5,TGTGCCAGCAGCCAGACCGGGGGGGCCTACAATGAGCAGTTCTTC,CASSQTGGAYNEQFF
-,TRBD1,TRBJ2-5,TRBV2,TGTGCCAGCGGAGGGGGGACAGGGGGGATCGAGACCCAGTACTTC,CASGGGTGGIETQYF
-,-,TRBJ2-6,TRBV2,TGTGCCAGCAGTGATGGGCCAGCCTCTGGGGCCAACGTCCTGACTTTC,CASSDGPASGANVLTF
-,TRBD1,TRBJ1-6,TRBV30,TGTGCCTGGGGGGGACAGAATAATTCACCCCTCCACTTT,CAWGGQNNSPLHF
-,-,TRBJ2-7,TRBV7-2,TGTGCCAGCAGCTTATTCGCCTACGAGCAGTACTTC,CASSLFAYEQYF
-,TRBD1,TRBJ1-2,TRBV6-6,TGTGCCAGCAGCCAACTCCGCGCGACAGGGGGAGGTGGCTACACCTTC,CASSQLRATGGGGYTF
-,-,TRBJ1-1,TRBV7-2,TGTGCCAGCAGCCCAAGGGGTAGGGTCAACACTGAAGCTTTCTTT,CASSPRGRVNTEAFF
once,-,TRBJ1-2,TRBV5-6,TGTGCCAGCAGCTTCGGGGGGGCAGATAACTATGGCTACCCCTTC,CASSFGGADNYGYPF
-,-,TRBJ2-2,TRBV19,TGTGCCAGTAGTATGTCGGAGGGGGCGGGCACCGGGGAGCTGTTTTTT,CASSMSEGAGTGELFF
-,-,TRBJ1-2,TRBV7-9,TGTGCCAGCAGCTTTATAGAAGGCTACACCTTC,CASSFIEGYTF
-,-,TRBJ1-4,TRBV5-6,TGTGCCAGCAGCTTGGTGGGGAGCTATAATGAAAAACTGTTTTTT,CASSLVGSYNEKLFF
-,-,TRBJ2-2,TRBV19,TGTGCCAGTAGCGGACCTTACAGGGTGACCGGGGAGCTGTTTTTT,CASSGPYRVTGELFF
-,-,TRBJ2-2,TRBV27,TGTGCCAGCAGTCCCCTCTCGACCGGGGAGCTGTTTTTT,CASSPLSTGELFF
-,-,TRBJ1-6,TRBV2,TGTGCCAGCAGTGATGGTGTAGGTGGACTGTCACCCCTCCACTTT,CASSDGVGGLSPLHF
-,-,TRBJ2-3,TRBV4-1,TGCGCCAGCAGCCACCCGGGGACATACGGGACAGATACGCAGTATTTT,CASSHPGTYGTDTQYF
few,TRBD1,TRBJ1-2,TRBV11-2,TGTGCCAGCAGCTTGGCGGGGACAGTAAATGGTGGCTACACCTTC,CASSLAGTVNGGYTF
few,-,TRBJ2-1,TRBV28,TGTGCCAGCAGTCCAAACCTCAGGGGTCGTGGGCAGTTCTTC,CASSPNLRGRGQFF
-,TRBD1,TRBJ2-4,TRBV7-3,TGTGCCAGCAGCTTAGACAGGGAAAACATTCAGTACTTC,CASSLDRENIQYF
-,TRBD2,TRBJ2-2,TRBV7-2,TGTGCCAGCAGCTTAGACCCCCCGACCGGGACTAGGGCCGGGGAGCTGTTTTTT,CASSLDPPTGTRAGELFF
-,TRBD1,TRBJ2-5,TRBV7-9,TGTGCCAGCAGCTCCCGACAGGGGGGGTACCAAGAGACCCAGTACTTC,CASSSRQGGYQETQYF
-,TRBD2,TRBJ2-3,TRBV19,TGTGCCAGTAGTATAGATCTAGCGGGGGGTTCAGATACGCAGTATTTT,CASSIDLAGGSDTQYF
-,-,TRBJ1-5,TRBV27,TGTGCCAGCAGTTTATCGGGGACACATAGCAATCAGCCCCAGAATTTT,CASSLSGTHSNQPQNF
-,-,TRBJ2-4,TRBV5-1,TGCGCCAGCAGTTTGGCAGGTGTGGGGGCAATAGCCAAAAACATTCAGTACTTC,CASSLAGVGAIAKNIQYF
once,-,TRBJ2-1,TRBV6-5,TGTGCCAGCATATCAGCGGGTACTACAGGCAATGAGCAGTTCTTC,CASISAGTTGNEQFF
-,TRBD1,TRBJ1-1,TRBV7-6,TGTGCCAGCAGCGCAGGGGGAAACACTGAAGCTTTCTTT,CASSAGGNTEAFF
-,TRBD1,TRBJ1-5,TRBV6-1,TGTGCCACCTCCTGGGACAGAAATCAGCCCCAGAATTTT,CATSWDRNQPQNF
-,-,TRBJ1-3,TRBV7-9,TGTGCCAGCAGCGCCGGTACTGGAAACACCATATATTTT,CASSAGTGNTIYF
-,-,TRBJ2-3,TRBV27,TGTGCCAGCACGACTTGGGACTCTCGCACAGATACGCAGTATTTT,CASTTWDSRTDTQYF
-,TRBD2,TRBJ2-1,TRBV14,TGTGCCAGCAGCCAAGTTGCGGGAGTGGTCTACAATGAGCAGTTCTTC,CASSQVAGVVYNEQFF
-,TRBD1,TRBJ1-1,TRBV5-4,TGTGCCAGCAGCCCTGCCTCCGGGACAGCGAACGCTGAAGCTTTCTTT,CASSPASGTANAEAFF
-,TRBD1,TRBJ1-2,TRBV11-2,TGTGCCAGCAGCTTTAACGGACAGGGGTTGGGAGGCTACACCTTC,CASSFNGQGLGGYTF